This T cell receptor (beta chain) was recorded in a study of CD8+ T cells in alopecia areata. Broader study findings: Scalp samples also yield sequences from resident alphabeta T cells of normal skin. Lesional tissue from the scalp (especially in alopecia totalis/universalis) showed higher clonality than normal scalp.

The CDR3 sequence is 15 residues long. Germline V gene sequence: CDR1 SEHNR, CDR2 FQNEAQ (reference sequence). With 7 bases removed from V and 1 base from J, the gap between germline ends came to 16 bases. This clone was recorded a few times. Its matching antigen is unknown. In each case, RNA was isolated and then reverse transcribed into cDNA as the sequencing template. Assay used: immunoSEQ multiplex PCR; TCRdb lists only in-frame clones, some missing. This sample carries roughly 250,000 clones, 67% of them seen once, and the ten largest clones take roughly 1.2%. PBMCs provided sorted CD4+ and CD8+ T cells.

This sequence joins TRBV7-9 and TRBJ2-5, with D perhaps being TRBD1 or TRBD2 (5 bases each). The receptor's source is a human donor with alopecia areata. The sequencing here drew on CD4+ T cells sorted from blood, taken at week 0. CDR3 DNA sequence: TGTGCCAGCAATCCGTGGGGACCAGGCCAAGAGACCCAGTACTTC. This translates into CASNPWGPGQETQYF.